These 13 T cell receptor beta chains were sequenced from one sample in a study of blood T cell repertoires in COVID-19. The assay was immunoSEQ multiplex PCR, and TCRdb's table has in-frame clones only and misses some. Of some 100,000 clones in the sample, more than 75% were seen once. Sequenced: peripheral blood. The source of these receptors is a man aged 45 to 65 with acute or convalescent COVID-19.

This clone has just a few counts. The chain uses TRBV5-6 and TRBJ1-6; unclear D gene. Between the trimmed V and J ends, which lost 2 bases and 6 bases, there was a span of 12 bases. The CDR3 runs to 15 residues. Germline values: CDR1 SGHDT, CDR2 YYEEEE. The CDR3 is CASSLGRTTNSPLHF. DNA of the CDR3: TGTGCCAGCAGCTTAGGGAGGACCACTAATTCACCCCTCCACTTT.

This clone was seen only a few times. Here the CDR3 reads CASSRTSGTGGYNEQFF. For the CDR3, the DNA is TGTGCCAGCAGCCGAACCTCCGGGACAGGGGGTTACAATGAGCAGTTCTTC. This chain uses TRBV11-2 with TRBJ2-1; 11 bases agree with TRBD1. This CDR3 has 17 amino acids. CDR1 and CDR2 from the germline V gene are SGHAT and FQNNGV. The V gene end was trimmed by 5 bases and the J gene end by 4 bases; junction bases not matched to a gene: 10.

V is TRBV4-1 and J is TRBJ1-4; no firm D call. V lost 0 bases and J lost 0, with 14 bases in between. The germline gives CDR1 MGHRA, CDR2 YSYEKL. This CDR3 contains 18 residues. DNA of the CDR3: TGCGCCAGCAGCCAAGATTTCGGGGTGAGAGCAACTAATGAAAAACTGTTTTTT. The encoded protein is CASSQDFGVRATNEKLFF.

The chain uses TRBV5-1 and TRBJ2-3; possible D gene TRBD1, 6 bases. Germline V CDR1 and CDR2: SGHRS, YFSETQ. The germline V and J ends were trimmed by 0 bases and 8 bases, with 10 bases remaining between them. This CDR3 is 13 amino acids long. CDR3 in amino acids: CASSLDRVSTQYF. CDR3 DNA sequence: TGCGCCAGCAGCTTGGACAGGGTCAGTACGCAGTATTTT.

In DNA form, the CDR3 reads TGTGCCAGCAGCTTTCGGACAGAAGACTACGAGCAGTACTTC. This sequence encodes CASSFRTEDYEQYF. V is TRBV11-2 and J is TRBJ2-7; TRBD1 is a possible D gene (6 bases). Germline V lookup: CDR1 SGHAT, CDR2 FQNNGV. Trimming removed 3 bases at V and 3 bases at J, with 12 bases between. The length of the CDR3 is 14 residues.

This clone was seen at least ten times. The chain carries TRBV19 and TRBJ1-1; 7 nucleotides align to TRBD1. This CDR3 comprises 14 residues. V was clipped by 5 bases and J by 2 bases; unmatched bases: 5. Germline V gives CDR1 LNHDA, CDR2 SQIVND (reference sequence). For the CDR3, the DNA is TGTGCCAGTAGTCGACAGGGAGCTAACACTGAAGCTTTCTTT. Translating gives CASSRQGANTEAFF.

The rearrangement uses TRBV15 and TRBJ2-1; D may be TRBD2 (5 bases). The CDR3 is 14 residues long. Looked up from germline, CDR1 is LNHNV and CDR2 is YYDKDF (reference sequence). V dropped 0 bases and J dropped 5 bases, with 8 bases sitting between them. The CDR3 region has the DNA TGTGCCACCAGCAGAGAAGCGGCCAACAATGAGCAGTTCTTC. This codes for CATSREAANNEQFF.

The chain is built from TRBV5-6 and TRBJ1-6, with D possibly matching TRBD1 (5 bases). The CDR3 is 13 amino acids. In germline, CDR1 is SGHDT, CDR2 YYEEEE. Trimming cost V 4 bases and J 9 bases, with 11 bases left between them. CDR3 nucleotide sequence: TGTGCCAGCAGCGCGGGGGGGGGTTCACCCCTCCACTTT. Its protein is CASSAGGGSPLHF.

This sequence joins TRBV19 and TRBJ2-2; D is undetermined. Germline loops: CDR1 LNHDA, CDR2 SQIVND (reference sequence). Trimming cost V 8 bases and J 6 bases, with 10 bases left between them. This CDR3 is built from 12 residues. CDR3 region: CASDTLSGELFF. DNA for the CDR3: TGTGCCAGTGATACTTTGTCCGGGGAGCTGTTTTTT.

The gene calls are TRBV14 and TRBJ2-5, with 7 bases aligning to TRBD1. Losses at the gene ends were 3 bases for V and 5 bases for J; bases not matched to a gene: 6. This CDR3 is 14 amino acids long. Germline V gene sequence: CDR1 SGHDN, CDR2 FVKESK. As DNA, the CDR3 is TGTGCCAGCAGCCACGCAGGGGGTAAGGAGACCCAGTACTTC. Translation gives CASSHAGGKETQYF.

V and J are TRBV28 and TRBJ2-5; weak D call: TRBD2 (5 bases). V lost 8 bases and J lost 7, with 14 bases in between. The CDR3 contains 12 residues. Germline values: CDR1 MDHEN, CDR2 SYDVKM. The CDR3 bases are TGTGCCAGCGCCCAAGGCCGGGGGACCCAGTACTTC. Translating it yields CASAQGRGTQYF.

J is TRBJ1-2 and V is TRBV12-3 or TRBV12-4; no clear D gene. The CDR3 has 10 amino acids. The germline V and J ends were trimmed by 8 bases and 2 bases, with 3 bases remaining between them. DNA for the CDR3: TGTGCCAGCGGCAACTATGGCTACACCTTC. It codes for CASGNYGYTF.

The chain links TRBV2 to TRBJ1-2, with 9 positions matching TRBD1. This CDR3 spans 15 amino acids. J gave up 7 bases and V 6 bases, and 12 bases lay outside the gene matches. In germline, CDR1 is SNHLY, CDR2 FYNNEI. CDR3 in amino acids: CASRQGTGSSRGYTF. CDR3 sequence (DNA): TGTGCCAGCAGACAAGGGACAGGGAGCTCTCGTGGCTACACCTTC.